The present TCR beta chain was sequenced within a study of T cells in Graves' hyperthyroidism and ophthalmopathy. Template material for amplifying TCR beta CDR3 regions consisted of RNA transcripts. TCR CDR3 regions were first amplified by RT-PCR with HTBI primers. MiXCR, applied by TCRdb to the multiplex PCR reads, yields one record per CDR3 protein. Among roughly 560,000 distinct CDR3 sequences listed, approximately 15% were seen once. This clonotype was observed a few times. CDR1 is ENHRY, CDR2 SYGVKD, per germline. V shed 10 bases, J shed 2 bases, and the junction held 9 bases outside the gene matches. The CDR3 covers 15 residues.

The sequenced material came from blood. V gene TRBV10-3 combines with J gene TRBJ2-7, with 12 bases matching TRBD2. The sequence was collected from a woman in her thirties or forties with Graves' ophthalmopathy. The CDR3 coding sequence is TGTGCCACCTGGACTAGCGGGAACTCTGCCTACGAGCAGTACTTC. Its translation: CATWTSGNSAYEQYF.